The clone carrying this T cell receptor (beta chain) was counted a single time. Antigen specificity is unknown. Profiled with immunoSEQ multiplex PCR; TCRdb holds only in-frame clones, not every one. The table includes some 64,000 clones, 88% detected once. The data originate from a study of PD-1 blockade in classical Hodgkin lymphoma. Regarding the study as a whole: Repertoire difference causes, possibly disease activity or prior therapy, remain undefined. Some patients started nivolumab under 1 year after ASCT, and they were excluded.

All trial patients relapsed after autologous stem cell transplantation. The CDR3 loop spans 19 amino acids. Germline loops: CDR1 SGHDT, CDR2 YYEEEE. V lost 3 bases and J lost 3, with 27 bases in between. The material sequenced was peripheral blood mononuclear cells (PBMCs), taken at baseline. This sequence joins TRBV5-6 and TRBJ1-2; D is perhaps TRBD1 (6 bases). The sequence came from a human donor with classical Hodgkin lymphoma. The CDR3 bases are TGTGCCAGCAGCTCCTTCCCGGGGACACATATATCCTGGGACTATGGCTACACCTTC. Its protein product is CASSSFPGTHISWDYGYTF.